The 3 T cell receptor beta chains below come from one sample, sequenced in a study of cytomegalovirus exposure and HLA in healthy donors. With 60 Vbeta and 13 Jbeta primers, the PCR was carried out. TCRdb's copy holds only in-frame clones and misses some; the assay was immunoSEQ multiplex PCR. This sample's table reports about 55,000 clones. Input material: PBMCs. These receptors were obtained from a woman aged 55-75 years in good health and CMV-seropositive.

V is TRBV9 and J is TRBJ2-7; 8 nucleotides line up with TRBD1. CDR1 and CDR2 from the germline V gene are SGDLS and YYNGEE. The CDR3 is 13 amino acids. V lost 4 bases to trimming and J lost 6 bases; unmatched junction nucleotides: 6. The CDR3 loop is CASSTDRGGEQYF. The CDR3, as DNA: TGTGCCAGCAGCACAGACAGGGGCGGCGAGCAGTACTTC. Full variable domain (outside the CDR3, taken from reference TRBV9 and TRBJ2-7): DSGVTQTPKHLITATGQRVTLRCSPRSGDLSVYWYQQSLDQGLQFLIQYYNGEERAKGNILERFSAQQFPDLHSELNLSSLELGDSALYFCASSTDRGGEQYFGPGTRLTVT.

The rearrangement links TRBV27 to TRBJ2-7, with a tentative D call TRBD1 (6 bases). CDR1 and CDR2 from the germline V gene are MNHEY and SMNVEV (reference sequence). V was trimmed by 4 bases and J by 2 bases, leaving 18 bases between them. CDR3 length: 16 residues. CDR3 protein: CASSSVPMDSAYEQYF. The CDR3 DNA reads TGTGCCAGCAGTTCCGTCCCCATGGACAGTGCCTACGAGCAGTACTTC.

The rearrangement links TRBV6-5 to TRBJ2-7; TRBD1 agrees at 9 bases. From germline, CDR1 is MNHEY and CDR2 SVGAGI. V dropped 4 bases and J dropped 6; count of bases not matched to a gene: 7. This CDR3 is 14 amino acids long. The CDR3 DNA is TGTGCCAGCAGTTCTCCGGGACAGGGTGGCGAGCAGTACTTC. Protein product: CASSSPGQGGEQYF.